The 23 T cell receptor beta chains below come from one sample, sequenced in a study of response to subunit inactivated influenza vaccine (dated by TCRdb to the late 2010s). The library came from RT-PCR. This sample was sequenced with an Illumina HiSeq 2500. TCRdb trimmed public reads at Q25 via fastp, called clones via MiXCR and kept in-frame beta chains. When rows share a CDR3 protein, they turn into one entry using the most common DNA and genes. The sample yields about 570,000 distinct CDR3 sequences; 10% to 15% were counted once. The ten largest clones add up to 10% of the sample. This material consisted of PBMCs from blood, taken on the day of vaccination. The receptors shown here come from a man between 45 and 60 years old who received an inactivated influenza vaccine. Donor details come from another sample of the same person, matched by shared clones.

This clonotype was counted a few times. CDR3 region: CASSQGGPYESYNEQFF. The CDR3, as DNA: TGTGCCAGCAGCCAAGGGGGACCCTATGAGTCGTACAATGAGCAGTTCTTC. The chain uses TRBV3-1 and TRBJ2-1; perhaps D is TRBD1 or TRBD2 (5 bases each). V lost 1 base to trimming and J lost 4 bases, with 17 bases between them. Germline CDR1 reads LGHDT; CDR2 reads YNNKEL (reference sequence). The CDR3 covers 17 residues.

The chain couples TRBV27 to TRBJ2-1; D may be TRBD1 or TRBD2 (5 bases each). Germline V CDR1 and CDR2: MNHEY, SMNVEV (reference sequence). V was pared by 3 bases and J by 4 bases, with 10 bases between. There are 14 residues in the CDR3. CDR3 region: CASSFFGAYNEQFF. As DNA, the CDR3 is TGTGCCAGCAGTTTTTTCGGGGCTTACAATGAGCAGTTCTTC.

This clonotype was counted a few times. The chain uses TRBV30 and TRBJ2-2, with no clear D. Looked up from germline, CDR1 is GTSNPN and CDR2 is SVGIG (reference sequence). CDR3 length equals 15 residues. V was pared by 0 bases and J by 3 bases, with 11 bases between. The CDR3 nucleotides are TGTGCCTGGAGTGTAGCTGGAGTTCACACCGGGGAGCTGTTTTTT. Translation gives CAWSVAGVHTGELFF.

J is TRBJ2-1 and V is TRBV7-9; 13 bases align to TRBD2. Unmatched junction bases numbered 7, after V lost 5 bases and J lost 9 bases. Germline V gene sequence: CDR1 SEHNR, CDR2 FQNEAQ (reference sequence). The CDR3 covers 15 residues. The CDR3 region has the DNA TGTGCCAGCAGCGGAGGGACTAGCGGGACCCGTGAGCAGTTCTTC. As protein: CASSGGTSGTREQFF.

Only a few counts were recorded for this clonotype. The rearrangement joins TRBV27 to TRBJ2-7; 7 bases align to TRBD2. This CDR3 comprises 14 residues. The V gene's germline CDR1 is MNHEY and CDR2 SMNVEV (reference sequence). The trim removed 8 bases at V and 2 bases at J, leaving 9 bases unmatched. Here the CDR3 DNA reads TGTGCCAGCGGGGTGGAGCGGGGTACCTACGAGCAGTACTTC. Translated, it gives CASGVERGTYEQYF.

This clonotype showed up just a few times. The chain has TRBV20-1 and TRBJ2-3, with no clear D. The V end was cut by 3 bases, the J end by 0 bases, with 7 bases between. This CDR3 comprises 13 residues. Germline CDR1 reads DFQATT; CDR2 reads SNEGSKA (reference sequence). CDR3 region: CSARYGSTDTQYF. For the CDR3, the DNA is TGCAGTGCTAGGTACGGGAGCACAGATACGCAGTATTTT.

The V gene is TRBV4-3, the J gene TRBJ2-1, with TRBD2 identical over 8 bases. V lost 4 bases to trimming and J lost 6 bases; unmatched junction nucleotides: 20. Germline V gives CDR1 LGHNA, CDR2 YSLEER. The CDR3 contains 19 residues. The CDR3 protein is CASSRMTQGIGGRTNEQFF. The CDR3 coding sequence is TGCGCCAGCAGCCGTATGACCCAGGGGATAGGCGGGAGGACCAATGAGCAGTTCTTC.

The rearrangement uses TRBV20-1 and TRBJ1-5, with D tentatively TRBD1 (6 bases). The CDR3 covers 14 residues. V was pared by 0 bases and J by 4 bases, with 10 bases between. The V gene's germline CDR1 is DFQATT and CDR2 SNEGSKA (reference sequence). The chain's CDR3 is CSARDGGWNQPQHF. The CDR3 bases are TGCAGTGCTAGAGACGGGGGCTGGAATCAGCCCCAGCATTTT.

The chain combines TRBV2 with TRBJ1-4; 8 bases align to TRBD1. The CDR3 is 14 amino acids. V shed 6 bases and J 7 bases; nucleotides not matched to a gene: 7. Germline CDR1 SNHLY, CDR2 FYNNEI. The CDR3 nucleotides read TGTGCCAGCAGGGAACAGGGGGGGGGTGAAAAACTGTTTTTT. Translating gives CASREQGGGEKLFF.

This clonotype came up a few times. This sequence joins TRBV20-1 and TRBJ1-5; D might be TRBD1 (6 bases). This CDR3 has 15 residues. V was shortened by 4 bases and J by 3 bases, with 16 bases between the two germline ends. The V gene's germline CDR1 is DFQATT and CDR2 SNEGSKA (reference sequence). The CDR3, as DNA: TGCAGTGCTATTAGGCCCCCGGGGGCCAATCAGCCCCAGCATTTT. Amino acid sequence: CSAIRPPGANQPQHF.

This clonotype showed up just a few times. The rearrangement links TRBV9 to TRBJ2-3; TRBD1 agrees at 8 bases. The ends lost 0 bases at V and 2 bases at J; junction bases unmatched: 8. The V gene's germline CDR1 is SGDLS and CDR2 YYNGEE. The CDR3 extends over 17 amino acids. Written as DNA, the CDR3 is TGTGCCAGCAGCGTAGGGGCGGCAGGGGGCCACACAGATACGCAGTATTTT. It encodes CASSVGAAGGHTDTQYF.

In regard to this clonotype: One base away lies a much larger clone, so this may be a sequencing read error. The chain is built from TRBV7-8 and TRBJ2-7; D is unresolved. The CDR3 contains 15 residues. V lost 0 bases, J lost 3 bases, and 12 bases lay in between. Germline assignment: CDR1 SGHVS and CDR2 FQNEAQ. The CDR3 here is CASSLAVEDLYEQYF. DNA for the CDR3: TGTGCCAGCAGCTTAGCGGTCGAGGATCTCTACGAGCAGTACTTC.

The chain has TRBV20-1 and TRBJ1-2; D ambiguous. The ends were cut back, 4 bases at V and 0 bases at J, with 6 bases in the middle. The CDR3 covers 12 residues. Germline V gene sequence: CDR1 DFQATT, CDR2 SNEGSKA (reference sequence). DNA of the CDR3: TGCAGTGCTATACAAGCTAACTATGGCTACACCTTC. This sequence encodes CSAIQANYGYTF.

CDR3 sequence: CASSQEHGLAGASTDTQYF. CDR3 in DNA: TGCGCCAGCAGCCAAGAACATGGACTAGCGGGGGCAAGCACAGATACGCAGTATTTT. V is TRBV4-3 and J is TRBJ2-3; 13 bases map to TRBD2. The CDR3 loop spans 19 amino acids. With V trimmed by 0 bases and J by 0 bases, 6 bases remained unmatched. Germline V gene lookup returns CDR1 LGHNA and CDR2 YSLEER.

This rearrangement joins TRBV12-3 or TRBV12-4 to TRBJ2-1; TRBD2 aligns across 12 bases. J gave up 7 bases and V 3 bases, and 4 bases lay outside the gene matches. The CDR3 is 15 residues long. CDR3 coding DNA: TGTGCCAGCAGTTTCGAGGGACTAGCGGGTAATGAGCAGTTCTTC. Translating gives CASSFEGLAGNEQFF.

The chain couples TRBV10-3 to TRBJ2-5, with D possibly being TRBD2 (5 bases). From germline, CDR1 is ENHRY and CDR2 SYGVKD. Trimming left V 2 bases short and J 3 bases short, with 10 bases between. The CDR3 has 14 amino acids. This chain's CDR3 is CAISERGLEETQYF. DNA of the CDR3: TGTGCCATCAGTGAGCGAGGGTTGGAAGAGACCCAGTACTTC.

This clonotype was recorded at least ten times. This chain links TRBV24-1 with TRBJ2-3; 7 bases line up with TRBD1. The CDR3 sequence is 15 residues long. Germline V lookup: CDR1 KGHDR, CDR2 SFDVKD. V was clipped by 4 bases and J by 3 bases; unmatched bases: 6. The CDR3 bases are TGTGCCACCAGTGAAACGGGACAGTTTACAGATACGCAGTATTTT. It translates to CATSETGQFTDTQYF.

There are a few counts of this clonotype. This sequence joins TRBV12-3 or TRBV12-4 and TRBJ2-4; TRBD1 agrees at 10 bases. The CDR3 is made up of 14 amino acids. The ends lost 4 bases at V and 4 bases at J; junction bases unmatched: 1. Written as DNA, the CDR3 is TGTGCCAGCAGTTCGGGACAGGGGAAAAACATTCAGTACTTC. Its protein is CASSSGQGKNIQYF.

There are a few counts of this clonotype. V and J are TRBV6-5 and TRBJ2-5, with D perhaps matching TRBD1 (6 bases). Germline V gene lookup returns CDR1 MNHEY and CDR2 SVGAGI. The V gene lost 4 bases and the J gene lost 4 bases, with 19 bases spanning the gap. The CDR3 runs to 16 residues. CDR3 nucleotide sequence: TGTGCCAGCAGTTCCCCCCGGACAGTACAGGGAGAGACCCAGTACTTC. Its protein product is CASSSPRTVQGETQYF.

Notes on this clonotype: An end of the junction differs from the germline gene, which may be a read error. The CDR3 nucleotides read TGTGCCACCAGCAGAGTATTTATAATTGGGCCGCACTTC. It specifies CATSRVFIIGPHF. This chain uses TRBV15 with TRBJ2-1; no definite D call. Germline V gives CDR1 LNHNV, CDR2 YYDKDF (reference sequence). The CDR3 spans 13 residues.

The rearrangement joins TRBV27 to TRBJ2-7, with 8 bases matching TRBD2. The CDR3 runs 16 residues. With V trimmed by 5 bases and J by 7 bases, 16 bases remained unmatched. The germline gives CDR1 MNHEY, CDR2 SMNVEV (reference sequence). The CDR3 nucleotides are TGTGCCAGCAGTACCCGTGGGACTAGATCTTCGGCTGAGCAGTACTTC. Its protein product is CASSTRGTRSSAEQYF.

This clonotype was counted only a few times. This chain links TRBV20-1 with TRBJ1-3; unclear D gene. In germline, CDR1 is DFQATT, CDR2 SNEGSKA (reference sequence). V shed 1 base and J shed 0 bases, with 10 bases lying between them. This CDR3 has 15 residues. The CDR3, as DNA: TGCAGTGCTAGAGGGCAGGAATACTCTGGAAACACCATATATTTT. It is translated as CSARGQEYSGNTIYF.

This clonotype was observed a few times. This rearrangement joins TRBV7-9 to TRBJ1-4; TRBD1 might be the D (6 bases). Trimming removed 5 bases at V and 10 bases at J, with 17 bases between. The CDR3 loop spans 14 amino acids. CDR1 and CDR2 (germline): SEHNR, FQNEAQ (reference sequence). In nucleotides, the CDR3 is TGTGCCAGCAGCGATGCCCGGGGGCTGGGAAAACTGTTTTTT. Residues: CASSDARGLGKLFF.